One and the same sample provided the 27 T cell receptor beta chains below, sequenced in a study of blood T cell repertoires in COVID-19. Clones were sequenced by immunoSEQ multiplex PCR, and TCRdb holds only the in-frame ones, with some missing. The sample yields some 200,000 clones, less than 90% seen once. Sequencing was done on a sample of PBMCs or T cells enriched from blood (not recorded which). The source of these receptors is a woman younger than 45 who had recovered from COVID-19.

V and J are TRBV7-6 and TRBJ2-7, with 9 bases aligning to TRBD1. The CDR3 totals 14 residues. V gave up 4 bases and J gave up 2 bases; unmatched junction bases: 3. Germline V gene data show CDR1 as SGHVS and CDR2 as FNYEAQ. CDR3 sequence reads: CASSSGQGAYEQYF. The CDR3 coding sequence is TGTGCCAGCAGCTCGGGACAGGGCGCCTACGAGCAGTACTTC.

The V call is TRBV5-1, the J call TRBJ2-7; D is possibly TRBD2 (5 bases). The CDR3 is made up of 16 amino acids. Germline CDR1 and CDR2: SGHRS and YFSETQ. V was cut by 4 bases and J by 4 bases, with 21 bases left in between. As DNA, the CDR3 is TGCGCCAGCAGCCCGCTTTATAGGACCACGGGGTACGAGCAGTACTTC. Translating it yields CASSPLYRTTGYEQYF. Filled out from reference TRBV5-1 and TRBJ2-7, the complete variable domain reads KAGVTQTPRYLIKTRGQQVTLSCSPISGHRSVSWYQQTPGQGLQFLFEYFSETQRNKGNFPGRFSGRQFSNSRSEMNVSTLELGDSALYLCASSPLYRTTGYEQYFGPGTRLTVT.

The chain joins TRBV28 to TRBJ2-3; maybe TRBD2 (5 bases). CDR3 size: 15 residues. Per the germline V gene, CDR1 is MDHEN and CDR2 is SYDVKM. V lost 2 bases and J 0 bases, leaving 9 bases between the germline ends. Here the CDR3 reads CASSLPGSSTDTQYF. CDR3 coding DNA: TGTGCCAGCAGTTTACCGGGGTCTAGCACAGATACGCAGTATTTT.

The V and J genes are TRBV27 and TRBJ1-6, with 9 nucleotides matching TRBD1. CDR1 is MNHEY, CDR2 SMNVEV, per germline (reference sequence). The CDR3 is 15 amino acids. The V and J ends lost 3 bases and 7 bases, in that order; junction bases with no gene match: 4. The CDR3 coding sequence is TGTGCCAGCAGTTTCGGACAGGGGTACAATTCACCCCTCCACTTT. It is translated as CASSFGQGYNSPLHF.

The V gene is TRBV23-1, the J gene TRBJ2-7; the D gene is possibly TRBD1 (5 bases). TRBV23-1 is annotated as an ORF whose role is uncertain. The CDR3 runs 18 residues. V was shortened by 2 bases and J by 2 bases, with 22 bases between the two germline ends. CDR3 nucleotides: TGCGCCAGCAGTCAAAATTGCCACTCAGGGCAAAACCCCTACGAGCAGTACTTC. The encoded protein is CASSQNCHSGQNPYEQYF.

This rearrangement joins TRBV25-1 to TRBJ2-5; possible D gene TRBD2, 5 bases. V shed 6 bases and J shed 2 bases, with 10 bases lying between them. The CDR3 spans 13 residues. Per the germline V gene, CDR1 is MGHDK and CDR2 is SYGVNS. CDR3 in DNA: TGTGCCAGCAGGGACTCCCCTCAAGAGACCCAGTACTTC. This translates into CASRDSPQETQYF.

V is TRBV6-5 and J is TRBJ2-5; TRBD2 might be the D (6 bases). Trimming cost V 2 bases and J 4 bases, with 11 bases left between them. The CDR3 sequence is 14 residues long. CDR1 is MNHEY, CDR2 SVGAGI, per germline. Here the CDR3 DNA reads TGTGCCAGCAGTTACGGAGGGGTTGCAGAGACCCAGTACTTC. This encodes CASSYGGVAETQYF.

The chain is built from TRBV7-6 and TRBJ2-7; D perhaps matches TRBD1 (5 bases). Trimming took off 5 bases at V and 0 bases at J, with 5 bases between the two ends. The CDR3 runs to 12 residues. The germline V gene encodes CDR1 SGHVS and CDR2 FNYEAQ. The CDR3 region has the DNA TGTGCCAGCAGCGGGGCCTCCTACGAGCAGTACTTC. Its translation: CASSGASYEQYF.

The chain combines TRBV6-5 with TRBJ2-1; no firm D call. Germline V gene sequence: CDR1 MNHEY, CDR2 SVGAGI. The CDR3 length is 16 residues. V lost 0 bases, J lost 4 bases, and 13 bases lay in between. The CDR3 DNA reads as TGTGCCAGCAGTTACTCGTCCCCAGGAAGGTACAATGAGCAGTTCTTC. It yields the protein CASSYSSPGRYNEQFF.

The V gene is TRBV2, the J gene TRBJ1-1; 10 positions agree with TRBD1. The CDR3 sequence is 14 residues long. Germline CDR1 SNHLY, CDR2 FYNNEI. V dropped 2 bases and J dropped 4; count of bases not matched to a gene: 1. Here the CDR3 reads CASSEWTGGTEAFF. As DNA, the CDR3 is TGTGCCAGCAGTGAATGGACAGGGGGCACTGAAGCTTTCTTT. Based on the CDR3 plus reference TRBV2 and TRBJ1-1, the full variable domain is EPEVTQTPSHQVTQMGQEVILRCVPISNHLYFYWYRQILGQKVEFLVSFYNNEISEKSEIFDDQFSVERPDGSNFTLKIRSTKLEDSAMYFCASSEWTGGTEAFFGQGTRLTVV.

This clone was counted once. CDR3 sequence (DNA): TGTGCCAGTAGTATTTCAGGTAGCTCCTACAATGAGCAGTTCTTC. Translation gives CASSISGSSYNEQFF. The rearrangement links TRBV19 to TRBJ2-1; D remains ambiguous. V shed 3 bases and J shed 0 bases, with 9 bases lying between them. CDR3 length equals 15 residues. Germline V gives CDR1 LNHDA, CDR2 SQIVND (reference sequence).

The V and J genes are TRBV4-2 and TRBJ2-6; 8 bases match TRBD1. The CDR3 has 16 residues. Germline-derived CDR1 and CDR2 are LGHNA and YNFKEQ. V was clipped by 4 bases and J by 0 bases; unmatched bases: 2. The CDR3, as DNA: TGTGCCAGCAGCCGACAGGGGATCTCTGGGGCCAACGTCCTGACTTTC. Its translation: CASSRQGISGANVLTF.

This chain joins TRBV29-1 and TRBJ2-7, with D maybe TRBD2 (5 bases). Germline V gene data show CDR1 as SQVTM and CDR2 as ANQGSEA. The CDR3 spans 15 residues. V was cut by 0 bases and J by 0 bases, with 12 bases left in between. Here the CDR3 reads CSVEDDGTSSYEQYF. CDR3 DNA sequence: TGCAGCGTTGAAGATGACGGAACTAGCTCCTACGAGCAGTACTTC.

The chain employs TRBV12-3 or TRBV12-4 and TRBJ1-2; tentative D call: TRBD1 (5 bases). V dropped 5 bases and J dropped 5 bases, with 6 bases sitting between them. CDR3 length: 11 amino acids. Here the CDR3 reads CASSGGYGYTF. Written as DNA, the CDR3 is TGTGCCAGCAGTGGGGGGTATGGCTACACCTTC.

The V call is TRBV2, the J call TRBJ2-3; 8 bases match TRBD1. Germline V gene sequence: CDR1 SNHLY, CDR2 FYNNEI. CDR3 length: 13 amino acids. J gave up 4 bases and V 6 bases, and 3 bases lay outside the gene matches. CDR3 sequence reads: CASRIQGADTQYF. As DNA, the CDR3 is TGTGCCAGCAGAATACAGGGGGCAGATACGCAGTATTTT.

The V call is TRBV27, the J call TRBJ2-7; 13 bases are shared with TRBD2. CDR1 and CDR2 from the germline V gene are MNHEY and SMNVEV (reference sequence). Germline trimming cut 8 bases from V and 6 bases from J; bases unmatched to any gene: 7. The CDR3 consists of 14 residues. The CDR3 DNA reads as TGTGCCAGCCAGTGGACTAGCGGGGGACCCGAGCAGTACTTC. This gives the protein CASQWTSGGPEQYF.

This clone was detected a few times. The chain recombines TRBV18 with TRBJ2-7, with 9 bases lining up with TRBD1. Germline CDR1 reads KGHSH; CDR2 reads LQKENI. CDR3 length: 14 amino acids. V trimming: 4 bases; J trimming: 3 bases; junction bases outside the gene matches: 4. As DNA, the CDR3 is TGTGCCAGCTCACTACGGACAGGGGACTACGAGCAGTACTTC. Encoded protein: CASSLRTGDYEQYF.

The CDR3 is CASSQGVVAGARNEQFF. CDR3 DNA sequence: TGCGCCAGCAGCCAAGGCGTGGTAGCGGGGGCTAGGAATGAGCAGTTCTTC. The chain uses TRBV4-3 and TRBJ2-1; 9 bases line up with TRBD2. V was pared by 1 base and J by 7 bases, with 11 bases of the junction left unmatched. Germline V gene data show CDR1 as LGHNA and CDR2 as YSLEER. The CDR3 runs to 17 residues.

This chain links TRBV19 with TRBJ1-2, with D perhaps TRBD1 (5 bases). In germline, CDR1 is LNHDA, CDR2 SQIVND (reference sequence). This CDR3 is 13 amino acids long. Trimming left V 6 bases short and J 6 bases short, with 14 bases between. The CDR3 region has the DNA TGTGCCAGTAGGGACATCGGCTTTGATGGCTACACCTTC. Protein sequence: CASRDIGFDGYTF.

This chain joins TRBV12-1 and TRBJ1-2. TRBV12-1 is termed a pseudogene. CDR3 length: 16 residues. The CDR3 is CASSFALVGGNNGYTF. CDR3 DNA sequence: TGTGCCAGCAGCTTTGCGCTCGTGGGGGGGAATAATGGCTACACCTTC.

CDR3 residues: CASTKLRTSGSSYNEQFF. The CDR3 DNA reads TGTGCCAGCACAAAGCTTAGGACTAGCGGGTCCTCCTACAATGAGCAGTTCTTC. The J gene is TRBJ2-1, the V gene TRBV7-6, with 11 positions matching TRBD2. Germline V gives CDR1 SGHVS, CDR2 FNYEAQ. CDR3 size: 18 residues. Trimming at V came to 7 bases and at J to 0 bases, leaving 11 bases not matched to a gene.

The J gene is TRBJ1-6, the V gene TRBV4-3, with 7 positions matching TRBD1. The CDR3 spans 15 residues. In germline, CDR1 is LGHNA, CDR2 YSLEER. J lost 8 bases, V lost 0 bases, and 4 bases had no gene match. The CDR3 protein is CASSQDYQGDSPLHF. DNA of the CDR3: TGCGCCAGCAGCCAAGATTACCAGGGGGATTCACCCCTCCACTTT.

This chain uses TRBV7-8 with TRBJ2-1; 8 bases align to TRBD1. CDR1 and CDR2 from the germline V gene are SGHVS and FQNEAQ. J gave up 6 bases and V 3 bases, and 7 bases lay outside the gene matches. CDR3 length: 15 amino acids. The CDR3 sequence is CASSFTGTGVNEQFF. CDR3 sequence (DNA): TGTGCCAGCAGCTTCACCGGGACAGGAGTCAATGAGCAGTTCTTC. Looking up the rest from reference TRBV7-8 and TRBJ2-1 gives the full variable domain: GAGVSQSPRYKVAKRGQDVALRCDPISGHVSLFWYQQALGQGPEFLTYFQNEAQLDKSGLPSDRFFAERPEGSVSTLKIQRTQQEDSAVYLCASSFTGTGVNEQFFGPGTRLTVL.

This chain links TRBV4-3 with TRBJ1-2; D perhaps matches TRBD1 (5 bases). Germline assignment: CDR1 LGHNA and CDR2 YSLEER. V dropped 3 bases and J dropped 0 bases, with 11 bases sitting between them. This CDR3 comprises 15 residues. The CDR3 nucleotides read TGCGCCAGCAGCCAGCGGGGCAGTCCTAACTATGGCTACACCTTC. Translating gives CASSQRGSPNYGYTF.

The V and J genes are TRBV12-5 and TRBJ2-7; 7 nucleotides line up with TRBD1. The junction had 8 bases not matched to a gene; V was cut back by 0 bases and J by 0 bases. The CDR3 totals 17 residues. Germline-derived CDR1 and CDR2 are LGHNT and FRNRAP. The DNA for the CDR3 is TGTGCTAGTGGTTTGGTAGGAAACAGGGGATCCTCCTACGAGCAGTACTTC. This codes for CASGLVGNRGSSYEQYF.

The chain carries TRBV23-1 and TRBJ2-1; 10 nucleotides line up with TRBD2. TRBV23-1 is sorted into the ORF group, with uncertain function. V trimming: 3 bases; J trimming: 10 bases; junction bases outside the gene matches: 15. The CDR3 is 17 amino acids. In nucleotides, the CDR3 is TGCGCCAGCAGTCATTTTCTAGCGGGGGCCCCTACGGAGGAGCAGTTCTTC. As protein: CASSHFLAGAPTEEQFF.

The chain has TRBV7-2 and TRBJ1-1, with D uncertain. The germline gives CDR1 SGHTA, CDR2 FQGNSA. V was shortened by 1 base and J by 1 base, with 7 bases between the two germline ends. The CDR3 is 14 residues long. This CDR3 is CASSLDRRNTEAFF. DNA of the CDR3: TGTGCCAGCAGCTTAGACCGTAGGAACACTGAAGCTTTCTTT.